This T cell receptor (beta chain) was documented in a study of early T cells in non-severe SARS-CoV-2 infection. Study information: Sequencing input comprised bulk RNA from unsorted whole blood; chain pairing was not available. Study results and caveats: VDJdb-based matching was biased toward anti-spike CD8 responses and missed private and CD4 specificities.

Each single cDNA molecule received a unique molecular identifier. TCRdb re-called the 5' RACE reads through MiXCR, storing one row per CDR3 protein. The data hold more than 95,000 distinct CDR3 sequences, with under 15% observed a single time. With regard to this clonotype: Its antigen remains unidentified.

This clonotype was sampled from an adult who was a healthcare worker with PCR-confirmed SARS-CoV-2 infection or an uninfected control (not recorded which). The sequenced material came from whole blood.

This CDR3 is CASSTGTGEDTQYF. The CDR3 region has the DNA TGTGCCAGCAGCACCGGGACAGGGGAAGATACGCAGTATTTT. The chain has TRBV7-3 and TRBJ2-3, with 10 bases matching TRBD1. In germline, CDR1 is SGHTA, CDR2 FQGTGA. V lost 5 bases and J lost 5; bases outside the gene matches: 4. This CDR3 contains 14 residues.